These 5 T cell receptor beta chains originate from one sample sequenced in a study of shared clonotypes between healthy human individuals. Here immunoSEQ multiplex PCR was the method, and the copy in TCRdb shows in-frame clones only, minus some. Of millions of clones listed, around 90% are singletons. Sequenced input: naive CD4+ T cells sorted from blood. Subset defined: CD45RA+ positively selected. Receptors originate from a man younger than 35 in good health.

To note about this clone: Other nucleotide sequences in the sample specify the same CDR3. The chain combines TRBV9 with TRBJ1-3; tentatively, D is TRBD1 (6 bases). CDR3 length: 15 amino acids. With 2 bases removed from V and 0 bases from J, the gap between germline ends came to 9 bases. The V gene's germline CDR1 is SGDLS and CDR2 YYNGEE. In nucleotides, the CDR3 is TGTGCCAGCAGCGTTGGACAGAACTCTGGAAACACCATATATTTT. Protein sequence: CASSVGQNSGNTIYF.

The chain combines TRBV2 with TRBJ2-1, with no clear D. V lost 2 bases and J 9 bases, leaving 5 bases between the germline ends. The CDR3 has 11 residues. Germline V lookup: CDR1 SNHLY, CDR2 FYNNEI. The CDR3 loop is CASSEMGEQFF. Here the CDR3 DNA reads TGTGCCAGCAGTGAAATGGGTGAGCAGTTCTTC.

The chain recombines TRBV29-1 with TRBJ1-3, with D unclear. V was cut by 4 bases and J by 0 bases, with 4 bases left in between. The CDR3 sequence is 12 residues long. The V gene's germline CDR1 is SQVTM and CDR2 ANQGSEA. The CDR3 nucleotides are TGCAGCGTTGTCCCCTCTGGAAACACCATATATTTT. Translated: CSVVPSGNTIYF.

In nucleotides, the CDR3 is TGTGCCAGCAGTTATTCAGGCACTAATGAGCAGTTCTTC. Protein sequence: CASSYSGTNEQFF. This chain connects TRBV6-5 to TRBJ2-1; D is undetermined. Trimming removed 3 bases at V and 7 bases at J, with 10 bases between. Germline lookup yields CDR1 MNHEY and CDR2 SVGAGI. The CDR3 consists of 13 residues.

This clone appeared a single time. A junction boundary mismatches the germline segment, possibly from a read error. This chain connects TRBV7-7 to TRBJ2-3; 9 positions agree with TRBD1. Germline V gives CDR1 SSHAT, CDR2 FNYEAQ (reference sequence). This CDR3 is built from 15 residues. CDR3 amino acids: CASSLGQGLTDTQYF. CDR3 coding DNA: TGTGCTAGCAGCTTGGGACAGGGTTTAACAGATACGCAGTATTTT. Full variable domain (remainder filled in from reference TRBV7-7 and TRBJ2-3): GAGVSQSPRYKVTKRGQDVTLRCDPISSHATLYWYQQALGQGPEFLTYFNYEAQPDKSGLPSDRFSAERPEGSISTLTIQRTEQRDSAMYRCASSLGQGLTDTQYFGPGTRLTVL.